This passage covers 20 T cell receptor beta chains from one sample sequenced in a study of T cells in narcolepsy. The assay was immunoSEQ multiplex PCR, and TCRdb's table has in-frame clones only and misses some. This table has about 32,000 clones, around 86% appearing once. The specimen sequenced was memory (CD45RA-) CD4+ T cells from blood. Receptors were obtained from a human donor in good health.

The J gene is TRBJ1-6, the V gene TRBV4-3; possibly TRBD1 for D (6 bases). The CDR3 is 17 residues long. The V and J ends lost 0 bases and 11 bases respectively, with 20 bases between them. Germline V CDR1 and CDR2: LGHNA, YSLEER. CDR3 in DNA: TGCGCCAGCAGCCAAGAGAGGGGGGGTGGGATCCTCACACCCCTCCACTTT. Translating it yields CASSQERGGGILTPLHF.

This clone was seen just once. The chain links TRBV29-1 to TRBJ1-5; the match to TRBD1 covers 7 bases. The CDR3 is made up of 13 amino acids. From germline, CDR1 is SQVTM and CDR2 ANQGSEA. The ends lost 7 bases at V and 6 bases at J; junction bases unmatched: 9. CDR3 coding DNA: TGCAGCGCACGACAGGGTAGTTCTCAGCCCCAGCATTTT. It encodes CSARQGSSQPQHF.

V is TRBV28 and J is TRBJ1-5, with a weak D call TRBD1 (5 bases). Per germline, CDR1 MDHEN and CDR2 SYDVKM. Trimming left V 1 base short and J 4 bases short, with 14 bases between. This CDR3 contains 16 residues. CDR3 DNA sequence: TGTGCCAGCAGTTTATACCCCAGGGCGGCTAATCAGCCCCAGCATTTT. It translates to CASSLYPRAANQPQHF.

J is TRBJ1-5 and V is TRBV5-6, with a possible D match to TRBD1 (5 bases). Trimming cost V 1 base and J 4 bases, with 12 bases left between them. CDR3 length equals 15 residues. Germline lookup yields CDR1 SGHDT and CDR2 YYEEEE. The DNA of the CDR3 is TGTGCCAGCAGCTTGTTCGGGGGGGTGAATCAGCCCCAGCATTTT. Translated, it gives CASSLFGGVNQPQHF.

This chain links TRBV9 with TRBJ1-6; 10 bases line up with TRBD1. The J segment lost 8 bases and the V segment lost 1 base, leaving 3 bases of the junction unmatched. The CDR3 covers 15 residues. CDR1 and CDR2 (germline): SGDLS, YYNGEE. The CDR3 region has the DNA TGTGCCAGCAGCGTAACCGGGACAGGGGATTCACCCCTCCACTTT. The encoded protein is CASSVTGTGDSPLHF.

The DNA of the CDR3 is TGTGCCAGCAGTCAGCAGGGTCCCCCCCAACCCCAGCATTTT. This sequence encodes CASSQQGPPQPQHF. The rearrangement links TRBV6-5 to TRBJ1-5; TRBD1 is a possible D gene (5 bases). Germline CDR1 is MNHEY and CDR2 is SVGAGI. CDR3 length: 14 amino acids. Trimming took off 5 bases at V and 10 bases at J, with 18 bases between the two ends.

The chain employs TRBV28 and TRBJ1-2, with 7 bases fitting TRBD1. The CDR3 spans 15 residues. V was pared by 3 bases and J by 4 bases, with 8 bases of the junction left unmatched. Germline values: CDR1 MDHEN, CDR2 SYDVKM. Here the CDR3 reads CASSLQDRVSYGYTF. For the CDR3, the DNA is TGTGCCAGCAGTTTGCAAGACAGGGTGAGCTATGGCTACACCTTC.

This chain's CDR3 is CASSLQRGEETQYF. For the CDR3, the DNA is TGTGCCAGCTCACTACAACGAGGAGAAGAGACCCAGTACTTC. The chain joins TRBV18 to TRBJ2-5; no reliable D call. The V end was cut by 4 bases, the J end by 3 bases, with 12 bases between. This CDR3 contains 14 residues. Germline V gives CDR1 KGHSH, CDR2 LQKENI.

This chain links TRBV7-2 with TRBJ1-6; weak D call: TRBD1 (6 bases). Germline V gene sequence: CDR1 SGHTA, CDR2 FQGNSA. There are 15 residues in the CDR3. The V end was cut by 7 bases, the J end by 10 bases, with 20 bases between. The CDR3 spells CASTLGGSIESPLHF. CDR3 sequence (DNA): TGTGCCAGCACCCTAGGGGGAAGCATAGAATCACCCCTCCACTTT.

This clone was recorded once. The chain employs TRBV7-9 and TRBJ2-2; no clear D. This CDR3 contains 14 residues. The V end lost 1 base, the J end lost 4 bases, and 7 bases lay between the germline ends. Germline V lookup: CDR1 SEHNR, CDR2 FQNEAQ (reference sequence). For the CDR3, the DNA is TGTGCCAGCAGCTTAGATACTACCACCGGGGAGCTGTTTTTT. Encoded protein: CASSLDTTTGELFF.

This clone has only a few counts. The chain combines TRBV5-8 with TRBJ1-3; D is undetermined. CDR1 is SGHTS, CDR2 YDEGEE, per germline. The CDR3 length is 15 residues. V was clipped by 1 base and J by 0 bases, with 8 bases between them. CDR3 protein: CASSLRRPSGNTIYF. CDR3 sequence (DNA): TGTGCCAGCAGCTTGCGACGGCCCTCTGGAAACACCATATATTTT.

This clone was observed a handful of times. The rearrangement links TRBV6-6 to TRBJ2-2, with no clear D. CDR1 and CDR2 from the germline V gene are MNHNY and SVGAGI (reference sequence). The CDR3 sequence is 15 residues long. Deletions cut 7 bases from V and 5 bases from J, with 17 bases between. The CDR3: CASTTPGPATGELFF. DNA of the CDR3: TGTGCCAGCACGACCCCTGGGCCTGCGACCGGGGAGCTGTTTTTT.

V is TRBV19 and J is TRBJ1-1; D gene uncertain. V was shortened by 4 bases and J by 0 bases, with 12 bases between the two germline ends. Germline V gene data show CDR1 as LNHDA and CDR2 as SQIVND (reference sequence). The CDR3 loop spans 15 amino acids. The CDR3 DNA sequence: TGTGCCAGTAGTAGACCAGGTACCTTGAACACTGAAGCTTTCTTT. Translating it yields CASSRPGTLNTEAFF.

V usage is TRBV28 and J usage is TRBJ2-4, with no clear D. V was pared by 1 base and J by 3 bases, with 7 bases between. Germline assignment: CDR1 MDHEN and CDR2 SYDVKM. The CDR3 totals 14 residues. As DNA, the CDR3 is TGTGCCAGCAGTTTATATACAGACAAAAACATTCAGTACTTC. Protein: CASSLYTDKNIQYF.

As concerns this clone: Lacking the conserved final phenylalanine or tryptophan, this CDR3 likely reflects a read error. The V call is TRBV20-1, the J call TRBJ1-2; 8 bases line up with TRBD1. Trimming took 6 bases from V and 7 from J; bases not matched to a gene: 4. The CDR3 runs 11 residues. CDR1 DFQATT and CDR2 SNEGSKA come from the germline V gene (reference sequence). The CDR3 nucleotides are TGCAGTGCACCTCAGGGGGCTGGCTACACCCTC. Translation gives CSAPQGAGYTL.

The genes are TRBV5-1 and TRBJ2-1, with 10 bases fitting TRBD1. V lost 3 bases to trimming and J lost 8 bases; unmatched junction nucleotides: 8. Germline V gene data show CDR1 as SGHRS and CDR2 as YFSETQ. The CDR3 is 15 amino acids. CDR3 sequence reads: CASSSGQGRFDEQFF. The DNA for the CDR3 is TGCGCCAGCAGCTCGGGACAGGGGCGCTTCGATGAGCAGTTCTTC.

The chain recombines TRBV6-1 with TRBJ2-5; no clear D. V shed 4 bases and J shed 5 bases, with 14 bases lying between them. Germline lookup yields CDR1 MNHNS and CDR2 SASEGT. This CDR3 is 14 amino acids long. The CDR3 protein is CASSGRQGRETQYF. The CDR3 DNA follows: TGTGCCAGCAGTGGCAGACAAGGACGGGAGACCCAGTACTTC.

The sample holds one count of this clone. This CDR3 is also generated by other DNA sequences in the sample. The V and J genes are TRBV6-1 and TRBJ1-5; no firm D call. This CDR3 comprises 15 residues. Trimming took 1 base from V and 3 from J, leaving 10 bases between them. CDR1 and CDR2 (germline): MNHNS, SASEGT. CDR3 DNA: TGTGCCAGCAGTGAAGTCGGAGGGTACAATCAGCCCCAGCATTTT. Translation: CASSEVGGYNQPQHF.

This clone showed up just once. The V gene is TRBV7-8, the J gene TRBJ1-4; tentative D call: TRBD1 (5 bases). Germline lookup yields CDR1 SGHVS and CDR2 FQNEAQ. This CDR3 comprises 14 residues. Trimming cost V 1 base and J 8 bases, with 11 bases left between them. The CDR3 nucleotides are TGTGCCAGCAGCTTAGTAGTTGGGGGAGAAAAACTGTTTTTT. Its translation: CASSLVVGGEKLFF.

The chain has TRBV5-6 and TRBJ1-4; 7 positions agree with TRBD1. This CDR3 has 15 residues. Germline V gene lookup returns CDR1 SGHDT and CDR2 YYEEEE. Trimming removed 1 base from V and 5 bases from J; junction bases left unmatched: 5. CDR3 nucleotides: TGTGCCAGCAGCTTGAGGACAGGAGGAAATGAAAAACTGTTTTTT. As protein: CASSLRTGGNEKLFF. The full variable domain, its missing parts supplied by reference TRBV5-6 and TRBJ1-4, is DAGVTQSPTHLIKTRGQQVTLRCSPKSGHDTVSWYQQALGQGPQFIFQYYEEEERQRGNFPDRFSGHQFPNYSSELNVNALLLGDSALYLCASSLRTGGNEKLFFGSGTQLSVL.